The entry that follows covers one TCR beta chain sequence. No antigen is known for it. The sample originates from a study of cytomegalovirus exposure and HLA in healthy donors. Study-level points and caveats: Accurate predictions that matched the HLA-A and HLA-B alleles of most subjects were reportedly made from TCR beta sequences.

Germline values: CDR1 SGHRS, CDR2 YFSETQ. The CDR3 sequence is 14 residues long. V shed 1 base and J shed 6 bases, with 11 bases lying between them. Researchers ran the PCR with 60 Vbeta and 13 Jbeta primers. This table comes from immunoSEQ multiplex PCR, and its TCRdb copy is limited to in-frame clones, with some not included. This sample's clone table lists about 60,000 clones. J is TRBJ2-1 and V is TRBV5-1; D is uncertain. The receptor comes from a boy younger than 18 in good health and CMV-seronegative. The sequencing sample was made of PBMCs. CDR3 loop: CASSLLSGTNEQFF. DNA of the CDR3: TGCGCCAGCAGCTTGCTTTCGGGTACCAATGAGCAGTTCTTC. The complete variable domain, with remaining parts taken from reference TRBV5-1 and TRBJ2-1, reads KAGVTQTPRYLIKTRGQQVTLSCSPISGHRSVSWYQQTPGQGLQFLFEYFSETQRNKGNFPGRFSGRQFSNSRSEMNVSTLELGDSALYLCASSLLSGTNEQFFGPGTRLTVL.